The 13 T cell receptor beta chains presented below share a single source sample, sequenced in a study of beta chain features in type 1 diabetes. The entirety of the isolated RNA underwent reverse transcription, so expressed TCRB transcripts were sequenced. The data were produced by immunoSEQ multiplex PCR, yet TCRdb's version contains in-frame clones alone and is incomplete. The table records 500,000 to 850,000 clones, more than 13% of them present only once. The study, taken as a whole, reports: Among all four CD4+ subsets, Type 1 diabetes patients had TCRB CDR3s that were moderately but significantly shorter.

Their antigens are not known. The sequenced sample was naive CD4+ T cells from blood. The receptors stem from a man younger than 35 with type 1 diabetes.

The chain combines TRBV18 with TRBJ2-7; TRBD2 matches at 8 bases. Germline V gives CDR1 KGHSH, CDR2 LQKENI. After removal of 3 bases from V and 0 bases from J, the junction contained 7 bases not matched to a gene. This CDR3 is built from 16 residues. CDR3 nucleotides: TGTGCCAGCTCACCCGGGAACAGCGGGAGCTCCTACGAGCAGTACTTC. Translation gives CASSPGNSGSSYEQYF.

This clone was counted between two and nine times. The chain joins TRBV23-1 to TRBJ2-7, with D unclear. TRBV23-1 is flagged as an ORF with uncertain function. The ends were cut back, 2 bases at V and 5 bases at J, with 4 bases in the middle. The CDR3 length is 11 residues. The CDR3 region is CASSQIHEQYF. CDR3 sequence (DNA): TGCGCCAGCAGTCAAATCCACGAGCAGTACTTC.

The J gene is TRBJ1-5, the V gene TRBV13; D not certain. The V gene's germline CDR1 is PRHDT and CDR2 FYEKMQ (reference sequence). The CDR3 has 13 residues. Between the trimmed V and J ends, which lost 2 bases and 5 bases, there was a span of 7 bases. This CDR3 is CASSLRADQPQHF. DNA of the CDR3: TGTGCCAGCAGCTTACGGGCCGATCAGCCCCAGCATTTT.

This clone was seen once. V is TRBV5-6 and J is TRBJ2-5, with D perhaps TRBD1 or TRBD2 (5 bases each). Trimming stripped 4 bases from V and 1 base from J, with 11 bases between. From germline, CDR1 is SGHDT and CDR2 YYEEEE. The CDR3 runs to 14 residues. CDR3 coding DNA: TGTGCCAGCAGCACGGGACGCCGCCAAGAGACCCAGTACTTC. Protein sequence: CASSTGRRQETQYF. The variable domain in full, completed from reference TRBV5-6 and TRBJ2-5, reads DAGVTQSPTHLIKTRGQQVTLRCSPKSGHDTVSWYQQALGQGPQFIFQYYEEEERQRGNFPDRFSGHQFPNYSSELNVNALLLGDSALYLCASSTGRRQETQYFGPGTRLLVL.

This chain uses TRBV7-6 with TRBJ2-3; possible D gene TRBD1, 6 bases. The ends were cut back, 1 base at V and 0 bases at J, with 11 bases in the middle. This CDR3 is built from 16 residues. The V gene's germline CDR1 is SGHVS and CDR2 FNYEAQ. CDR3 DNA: TGTGCCAGCAGCTTAGAGACAGGCCTTAGCACAGATACGCAGTATTTT. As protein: CASSLETGLSTDTQYF.

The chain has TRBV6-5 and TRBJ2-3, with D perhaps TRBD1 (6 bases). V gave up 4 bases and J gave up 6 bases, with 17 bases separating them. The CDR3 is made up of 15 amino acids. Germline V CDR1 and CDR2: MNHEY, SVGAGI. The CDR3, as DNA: TGTGCCAGCAGTTTCACCGGGACATTATCGGATACGCAGTATTTT. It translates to CASSFTGTLSDTQYF.

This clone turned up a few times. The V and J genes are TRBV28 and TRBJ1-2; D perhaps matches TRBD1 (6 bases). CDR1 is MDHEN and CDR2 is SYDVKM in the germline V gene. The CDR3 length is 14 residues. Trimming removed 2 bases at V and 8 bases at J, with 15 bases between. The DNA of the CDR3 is TGTGCCAGCAGTTTACAGGGGAGCCAGGCGGGCTACACCTTC. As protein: CASSLQGSQAGYTF.

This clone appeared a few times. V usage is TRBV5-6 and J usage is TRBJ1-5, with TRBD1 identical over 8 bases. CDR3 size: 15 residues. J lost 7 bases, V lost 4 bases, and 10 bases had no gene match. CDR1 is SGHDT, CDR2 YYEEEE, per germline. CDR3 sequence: CASSAGQGKKQPQHF. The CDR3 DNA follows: TGTGCCAGCAGCGCCGGACAGGGAAAGAAACAGCCCCAGCATTTT.

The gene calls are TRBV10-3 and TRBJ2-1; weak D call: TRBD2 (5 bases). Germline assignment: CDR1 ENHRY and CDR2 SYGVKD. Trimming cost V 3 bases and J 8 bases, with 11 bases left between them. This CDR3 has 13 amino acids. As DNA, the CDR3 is TGTGCCATCAGTGACGGACTTCGCGATGAGCAGTTCTTC. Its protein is CAISDGLRDEQFF.

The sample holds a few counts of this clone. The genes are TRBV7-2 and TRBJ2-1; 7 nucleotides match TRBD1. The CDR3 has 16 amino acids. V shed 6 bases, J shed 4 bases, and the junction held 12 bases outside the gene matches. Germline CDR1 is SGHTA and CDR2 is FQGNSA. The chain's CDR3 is CASRTIRGQAYNEQFF. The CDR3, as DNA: TGTGCCAGCAGGACCATCCGAGGACAGGCTTACAATGAGCAGTTCTTC. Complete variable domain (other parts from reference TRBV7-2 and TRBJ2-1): GAGVSQSPSNKVTEKGKDVELRCDPISGHTALYWYRQSLGQGLEFLIYFQGNSAPDKSGLPSDRFSAERTGGSVSTLTIQRTQQEDSAVYLCASRTIRGQAYNEQFFGPGTRLTVL.

CDR3 region: CSVGAVLSTDPQYF. The CDR3 nucleotides read TGCAGCGTTGGTGCGGTCTTATCCACTGATCCGCAGTATTTT. The genes are TRBV29-1 and TRBJ2-3; no clear D. CDR1 and CDR2 from the germline V gene are SQVTM and ANQGSEA. Between the trimmed V and J ends, which lost 4 bases and 10 bases, there was a span of 21 bases. The CDR3 has 14 residues.

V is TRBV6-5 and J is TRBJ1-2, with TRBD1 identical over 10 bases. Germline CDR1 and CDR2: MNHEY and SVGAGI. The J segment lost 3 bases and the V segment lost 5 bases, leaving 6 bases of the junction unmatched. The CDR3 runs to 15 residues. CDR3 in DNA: TGTGCCAGCAGTAGTTGGACAGGGGGTGACTATGGCTACACCTTC. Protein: CASSSWTGGDYGYTF.

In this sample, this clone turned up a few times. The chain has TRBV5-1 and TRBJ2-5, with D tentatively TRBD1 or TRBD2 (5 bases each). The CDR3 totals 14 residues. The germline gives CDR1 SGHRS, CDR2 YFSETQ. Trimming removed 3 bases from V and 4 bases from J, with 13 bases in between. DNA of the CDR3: TGCGCCAGCAGCTCACCGGGACCCCTAGAGACCCAGTACTTC. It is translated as CASSSPGPLETQYF.